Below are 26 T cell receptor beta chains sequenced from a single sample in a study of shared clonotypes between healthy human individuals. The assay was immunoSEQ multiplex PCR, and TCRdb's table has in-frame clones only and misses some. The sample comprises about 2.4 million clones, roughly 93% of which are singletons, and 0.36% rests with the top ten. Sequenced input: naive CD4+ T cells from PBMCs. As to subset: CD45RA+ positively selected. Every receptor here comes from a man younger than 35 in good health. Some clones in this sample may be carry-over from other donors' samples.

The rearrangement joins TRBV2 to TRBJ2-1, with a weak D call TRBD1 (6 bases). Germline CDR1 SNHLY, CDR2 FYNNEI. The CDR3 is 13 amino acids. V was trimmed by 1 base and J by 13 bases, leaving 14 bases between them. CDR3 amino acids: CASSEEPGQPQFF. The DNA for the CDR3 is TGTGCCAGCAGTGAAGAGCCCGGACAGCCCCAGTTCTTC.

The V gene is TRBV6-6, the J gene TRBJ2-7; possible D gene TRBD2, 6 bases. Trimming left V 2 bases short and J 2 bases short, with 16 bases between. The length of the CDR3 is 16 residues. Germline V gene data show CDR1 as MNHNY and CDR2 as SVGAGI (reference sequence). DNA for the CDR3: TGTGCCAGCAGTTACCGTGTGGGGAGGTTCCCCTACGAGCAGTACTTC. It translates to CASSYRVGRFPYEQYF.

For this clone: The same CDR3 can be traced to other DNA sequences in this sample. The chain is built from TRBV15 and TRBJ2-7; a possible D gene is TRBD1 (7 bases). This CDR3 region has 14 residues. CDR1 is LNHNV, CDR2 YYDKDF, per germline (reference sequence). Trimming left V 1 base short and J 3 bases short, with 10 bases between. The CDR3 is CATSRGQGGYEQYF. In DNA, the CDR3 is TGTGCCACCAGCAGAGGGCAGGGGGGCTACGAGCAGTACTTC.

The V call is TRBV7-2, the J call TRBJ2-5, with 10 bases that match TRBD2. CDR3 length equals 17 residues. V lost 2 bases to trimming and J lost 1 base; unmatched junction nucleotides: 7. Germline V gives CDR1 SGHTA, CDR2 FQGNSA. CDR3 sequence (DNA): TGTGCCAGCAGCTTACTTGGACTAGCGGCCCTCCAAGAGACCCAGTACTTC. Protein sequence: CASSLLGLAALQETQYF.

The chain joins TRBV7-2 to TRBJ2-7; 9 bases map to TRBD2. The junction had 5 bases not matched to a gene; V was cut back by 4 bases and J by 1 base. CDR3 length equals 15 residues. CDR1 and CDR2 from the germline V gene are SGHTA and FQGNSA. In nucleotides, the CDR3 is TGTGCCAGCAGCTCTCTAGCGGGATTATCCTACGAGCAGTACTTC. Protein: CASSSLAGLSYEQYF.

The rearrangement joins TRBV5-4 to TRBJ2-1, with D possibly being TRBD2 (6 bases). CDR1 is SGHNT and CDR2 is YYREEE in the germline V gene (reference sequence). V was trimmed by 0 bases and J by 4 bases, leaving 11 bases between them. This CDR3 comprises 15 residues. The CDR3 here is CASSLGGEWYNEQFF. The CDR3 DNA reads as TGTGCCAGCAGCTTGGGGGGGGAGTGGTACAATGAGCAGTTCTTC.

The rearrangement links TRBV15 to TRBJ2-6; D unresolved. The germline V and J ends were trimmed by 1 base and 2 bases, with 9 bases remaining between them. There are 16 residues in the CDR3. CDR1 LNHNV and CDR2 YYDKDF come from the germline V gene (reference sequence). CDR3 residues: CATSRGPDAGANVLTF. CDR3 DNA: TGTGCCACCAGCAGAGGGCCAGATGCTGGGGCCAACGTCCTGACTTTC.

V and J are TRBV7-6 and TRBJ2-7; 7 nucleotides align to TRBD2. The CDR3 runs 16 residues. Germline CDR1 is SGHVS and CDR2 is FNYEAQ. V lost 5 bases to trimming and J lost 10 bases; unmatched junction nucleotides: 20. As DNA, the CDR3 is TGTGCCAGCAGCCGCGGGGAACTAGCGATCGGAACGGACCAGTACTTC. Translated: CASSRGELAIGTDQYF.

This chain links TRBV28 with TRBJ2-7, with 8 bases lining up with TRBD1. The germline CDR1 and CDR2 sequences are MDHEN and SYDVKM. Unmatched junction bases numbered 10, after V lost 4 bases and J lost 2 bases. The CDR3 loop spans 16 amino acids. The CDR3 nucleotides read TGTGCCAGCAGTTCGGCCCAAAGACAGGGGACCTACGAGCAGTACTTC. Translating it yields CASSSAQRQGTYEQYF.

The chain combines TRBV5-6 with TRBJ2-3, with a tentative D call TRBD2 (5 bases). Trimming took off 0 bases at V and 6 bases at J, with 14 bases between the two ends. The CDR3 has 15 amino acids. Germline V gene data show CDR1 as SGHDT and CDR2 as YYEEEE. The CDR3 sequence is CASSLVLARSDTQYF. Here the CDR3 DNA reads TGTGCCAGCAGCTTGGTGCTAGCCAGATCCGATACGCAGTATTTT.

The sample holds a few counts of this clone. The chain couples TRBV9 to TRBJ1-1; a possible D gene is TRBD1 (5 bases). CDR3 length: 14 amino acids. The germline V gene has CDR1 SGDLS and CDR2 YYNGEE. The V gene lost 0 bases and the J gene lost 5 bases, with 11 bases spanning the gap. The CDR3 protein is CASSVDGGATEAFF. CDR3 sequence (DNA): TGTGCCAGCAGCGTAGATGGTGGGGCGACTGAAGCTTTCTTT. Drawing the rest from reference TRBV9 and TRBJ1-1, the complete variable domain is DSGVTQTPKHLITATGQRVTLRCSPRSGDLSVYWYQQSLDQGLQFLIQYYNGEERAKGNILERFSAQQFPDLHSELNLSSLELGDSALYFCASSVDGGATEAFFGQGTRLTVV.

In DNA form, the CDR3 reads TGTGCCAGCAGGACCGGGACTCAATCCTACGAGCAGTACTTC. Translated, it gives CASRTGTQSYEQYF. The rearrangement links TRBV6-1 to TRBJ2-7; the D gene is possibly TRBD2 (6 bases). Trimming left V 6 bases short and J 1 base short, with 13 bases between. Germline loops: CDR1 MNHNS, CDR2 SASEGT. The CDR3 contains 14 residues.

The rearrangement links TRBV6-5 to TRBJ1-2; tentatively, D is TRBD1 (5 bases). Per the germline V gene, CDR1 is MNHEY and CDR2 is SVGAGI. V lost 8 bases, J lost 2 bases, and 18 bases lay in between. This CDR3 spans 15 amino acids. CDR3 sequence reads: CASCPGGRDNYGYTF. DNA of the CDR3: TGTGCCAGCTGCCCAGGAGGCAGGGACAACTATGGCTACACCTTC.

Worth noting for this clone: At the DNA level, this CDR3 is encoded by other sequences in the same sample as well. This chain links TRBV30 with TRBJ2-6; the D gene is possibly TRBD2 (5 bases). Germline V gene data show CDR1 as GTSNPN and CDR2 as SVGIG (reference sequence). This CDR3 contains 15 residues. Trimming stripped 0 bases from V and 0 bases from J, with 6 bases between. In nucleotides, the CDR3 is TGTGCCTGGAGTGTAGGAGGCTCTGGGGCCAACGTCCTGACTTTC. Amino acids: CAWSVGGSGANVLTF.

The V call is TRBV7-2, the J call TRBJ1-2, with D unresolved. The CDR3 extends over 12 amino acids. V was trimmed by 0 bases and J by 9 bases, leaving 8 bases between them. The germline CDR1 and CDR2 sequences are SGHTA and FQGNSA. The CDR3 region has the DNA TGTGCCAGCAGCTTAGCGGAAAGGCGCTACACCTTC. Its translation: CASSLAERRYTF.

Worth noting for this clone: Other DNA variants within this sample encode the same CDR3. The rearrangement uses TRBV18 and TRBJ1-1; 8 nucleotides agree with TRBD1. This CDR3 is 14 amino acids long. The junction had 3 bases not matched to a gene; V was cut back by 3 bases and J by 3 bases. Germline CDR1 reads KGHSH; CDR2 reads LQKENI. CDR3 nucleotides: TGTGCCAGCTCACCGACAGGGGCGGACACTGAAGCTTTCTTT. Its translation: CASSPTGADTEAFF.

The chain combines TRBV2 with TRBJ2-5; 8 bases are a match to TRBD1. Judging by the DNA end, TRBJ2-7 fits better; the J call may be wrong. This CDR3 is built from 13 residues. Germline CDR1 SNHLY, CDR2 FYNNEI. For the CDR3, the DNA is TGTGCCAGCATCCTACTTCAGGGGGCCGAGCAGTACTTC. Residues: CASILLQGAEQYF.

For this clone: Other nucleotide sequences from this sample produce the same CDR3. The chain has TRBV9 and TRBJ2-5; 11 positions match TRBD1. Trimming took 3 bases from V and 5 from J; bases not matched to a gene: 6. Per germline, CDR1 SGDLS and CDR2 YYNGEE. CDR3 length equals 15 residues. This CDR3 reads CASSAAGTGGETQYF. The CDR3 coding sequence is TGTGCCAGCAGCGCCGCCGGGACAGGGGGGGAGACCCAGTACTTC.

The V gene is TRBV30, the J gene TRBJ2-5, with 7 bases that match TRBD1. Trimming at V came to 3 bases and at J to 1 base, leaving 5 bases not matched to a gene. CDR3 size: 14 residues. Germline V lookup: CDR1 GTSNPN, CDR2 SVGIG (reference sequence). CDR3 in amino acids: CAWSWTGFQETQYF. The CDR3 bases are TGTGCCTGGAGCTGGACAGGTTTCCAAGAGACCCAGTACTTC.

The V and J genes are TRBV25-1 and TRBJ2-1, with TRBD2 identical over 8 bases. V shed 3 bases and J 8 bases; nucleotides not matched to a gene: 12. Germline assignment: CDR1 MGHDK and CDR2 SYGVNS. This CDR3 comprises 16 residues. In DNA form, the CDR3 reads TGTGCCAGCAGTGAGGTCTCGGGAGGGACGGGCGATGAGCAGTTCTTC. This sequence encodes CASSEVSGGTGDEQFF.

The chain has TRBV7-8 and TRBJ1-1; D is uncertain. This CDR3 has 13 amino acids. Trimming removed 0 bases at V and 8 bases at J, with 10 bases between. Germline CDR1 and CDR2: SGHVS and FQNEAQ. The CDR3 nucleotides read TGTGCCAGCAGCTTAGCCCACGGTTCAGAAGCTTTCTTT. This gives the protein CASSLAHGSEAFF.

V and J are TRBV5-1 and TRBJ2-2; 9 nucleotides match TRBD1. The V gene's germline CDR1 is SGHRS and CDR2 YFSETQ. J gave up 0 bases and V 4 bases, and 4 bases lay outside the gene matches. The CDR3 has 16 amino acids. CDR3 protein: CASSQRTGANTGELFF. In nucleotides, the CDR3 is TGCGCCAGCAGCCAAAGGACAGGGGCGAACACCGGGGAGCTGTTTTTT.

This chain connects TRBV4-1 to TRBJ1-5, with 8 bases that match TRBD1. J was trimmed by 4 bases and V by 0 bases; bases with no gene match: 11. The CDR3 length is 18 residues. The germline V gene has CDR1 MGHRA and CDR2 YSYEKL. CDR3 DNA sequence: TGCGCCAGCAGCCAAGATAAGGGGTTCGACAGGGGAAATCAGCCCCAGCATTTT. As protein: CASSQDKGFDRGNQPQHF.

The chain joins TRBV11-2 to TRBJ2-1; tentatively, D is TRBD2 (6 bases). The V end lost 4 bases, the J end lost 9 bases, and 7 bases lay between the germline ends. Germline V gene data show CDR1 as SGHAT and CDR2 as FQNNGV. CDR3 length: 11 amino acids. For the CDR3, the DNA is TGTGCCAGCAGCTGGGGGGTTGAGCAGTTCTTC. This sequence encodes CASSWGVEQFF.

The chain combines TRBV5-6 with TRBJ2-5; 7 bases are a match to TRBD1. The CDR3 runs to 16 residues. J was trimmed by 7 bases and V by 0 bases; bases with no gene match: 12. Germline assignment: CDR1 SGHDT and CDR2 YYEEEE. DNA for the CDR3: TGTGCCAGCAGCTTGGGGACCCAGGGGGAGAGAGGGACCCAGTACTTC. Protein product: CASSLGTQGERGTQYF.

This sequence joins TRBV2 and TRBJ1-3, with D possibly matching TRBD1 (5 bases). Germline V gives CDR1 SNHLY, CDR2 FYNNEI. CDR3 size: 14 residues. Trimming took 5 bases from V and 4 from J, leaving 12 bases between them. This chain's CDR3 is CASSRSGTGNTIYF. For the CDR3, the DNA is TGTGCCAGCAGTCGCTCTGGGACGGGAAACACCATATATTTT.